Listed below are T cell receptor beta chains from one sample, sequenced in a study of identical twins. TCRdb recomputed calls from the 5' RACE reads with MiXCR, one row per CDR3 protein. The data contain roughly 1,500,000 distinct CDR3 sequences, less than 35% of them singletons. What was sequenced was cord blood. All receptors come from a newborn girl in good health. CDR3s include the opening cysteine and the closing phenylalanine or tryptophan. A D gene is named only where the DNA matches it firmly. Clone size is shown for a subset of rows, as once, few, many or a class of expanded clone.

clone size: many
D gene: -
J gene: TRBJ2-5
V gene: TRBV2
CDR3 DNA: TGTGCCAGCAGTGCAGGGATGCAGTACTTC
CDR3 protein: CASSAGMQYF

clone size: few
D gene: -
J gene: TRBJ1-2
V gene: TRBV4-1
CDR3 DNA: TGCGCCAGCAGCCATCTACTCTTGGGGGGGGCAGACTATGGCTACACCTTC
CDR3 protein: CASSHLLLGGADYGYTF

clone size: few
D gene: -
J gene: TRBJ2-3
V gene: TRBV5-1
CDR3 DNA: TGCGCCAGCTCCTGGCGGCGGGGGACATCTAGCACAGATACGCAGTATTTT
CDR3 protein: CASSWRRGTSSTDTQYF

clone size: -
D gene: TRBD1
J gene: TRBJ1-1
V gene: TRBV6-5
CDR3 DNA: TGTGCCAGCATCTCCACAGGGGGCACTGAAGCTTTCTTT
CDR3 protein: CASISTGGTEAFF

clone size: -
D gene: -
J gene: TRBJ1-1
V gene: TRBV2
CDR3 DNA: TGTGCCAGCACCTCGGGCGCGGGGGACACTGAAGCTTTCTTT
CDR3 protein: CASTSGAGDTEAFF

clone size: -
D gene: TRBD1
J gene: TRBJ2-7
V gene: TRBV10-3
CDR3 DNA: TGTGCCATCAGTCCGGGACAGGGTCTCGAGCAGTACTTC
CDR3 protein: CAISPGQGLEQYF

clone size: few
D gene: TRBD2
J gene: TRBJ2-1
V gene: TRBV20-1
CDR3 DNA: TGCAGTGCTAGAGACCAAGGACTAGCGGGAGCCGATGAGCAGTTCTTC
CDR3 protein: CSARDQGLAGADEQFF

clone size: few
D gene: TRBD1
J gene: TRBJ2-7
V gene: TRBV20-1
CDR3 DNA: TGCAGTGCTAGATCGAGGGGGACAGGGTACACCTACGAGCAGTACTTC
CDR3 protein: CSARSRGTGYTYEQYF

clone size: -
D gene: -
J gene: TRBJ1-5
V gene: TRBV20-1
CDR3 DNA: TGCAGTGCTAGAGCTGCCAGGGGTAGCAATCAGCCCCAGCATTTT
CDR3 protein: CSARAARGSNQPQHF

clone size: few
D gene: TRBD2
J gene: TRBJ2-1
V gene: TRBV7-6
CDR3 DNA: TGTGCCAGCAGCTTAGATCCTAGCGGGCAGTTCTTC
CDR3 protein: CASSLDPSGQFF